Listed here are 26 T cell receptor beta chains from one sample, sequenced in a study of blood T cell repertoires in COVID-19. Profiling relied on immunoSEQ multiplex PCR, and the TCRdb table lists in-frame clones only, not all of them. Altogether a few hundred thousand clones are present, approximately 86% being singletons, with the ten largest covering 1.3% to 1.5%. Sequencing was done on a sample of peripheral blood. Receptor source: an elderly man with acute or convalescent COVID-19.

The chain uses TRBV7-2 and TRBJ1-1; 7 positions match TRBD1. V shed 6 bases and J 4 bases; nucleotides not matched to a gene: 11. Germline CDR1 is SGHTA and CDR2 is FQGNSA. The CDR3 totals 15 residues. CDR3 sequence (DNA): TGTGCCAGCAGGCGACAGATGCAGGGGGTCACTGAAGCTTTCTTT. Protein sequence: CASRRQMQGVTEAFF.

This sequence joins TRBV29-1 and TRBJ2-7, with no clear D. This CDR3 region has 11 residues. Looked up from germline, CDR1 is SQVTM and CDR2 is ANQGSEA. V gave up 3 bases and J gave up 4 bases, with 7 bases separating them. CDR3 DNA sequence: TGCAGCGTTGATTACGGGTACGAGCAGTACTTC. This sequence encodes CSVDYGYEQYF.

J is TRBJ2-5 and V is TRBV6-5; the match to TRBD2 covers 10 bases. Germline V gives CDR1 MNHEY, CDR2 SVGAGI. This CDR3 has 16 amino acids. J was trimmed by 5 bases and V by 2 bases; bases with no gene match: 8. The CDR3 spells CASSYRRLAGGETQYF. The CDR3, as DNA: TGTGCCAGCAGTTACCGAAGACTAGCGGGCGGGGAGACCCAGTACTTC.

This clone has a single count. J is TRBJ1-1 and V is TRBV27; D perhaps matches TRBD1 (6 bases). The germline V gene encodes CDR1 MNHEY and CDR2 SMNVEV (reference sequence). The CDR3 is 16 amino acids. V was clipped by 4 bases and J by 2 bases, with 17 bases between them. CDR3 amino acids: CASSSPFRGENTEAFF. Written as DNA, the CDR3 is TGTGCCAGCAGTTCCCCCTTCAGGGGAGAAAACACTGAAGCTTTCTTT.

The chain employs TRBV5-1 and TRBJ2-7, with TRBD2 identical over 7 bases. With V trimmed by 4 bases and J by 7 bases, 8 bases remained unmatched. CDR1 SGHRS and CDR2 YFSETQ come from the germline V gene. The CDR3 extends over 13 amino acids. The CDR3 bases are TGCGCCAGCAGCCCCGGGACTACCTGGGAGCAGTACTTC. Translating it yields CASSPGTTWEQYF.

This chain uses TRBV27 with TRBJ1-2; D is uncertain. This CDR3 has 14 residues. Germline V gene data show CDR1 as MNHEY and CDR2 as SMNVEV (reference sequence). Trimming left V 8 bases short and J 5 bases short, with 18 bases between. CDR3 in DNA: TGTGCCAGCCATCCCCGAACAGCCTCTTATGGCTACACCTTC. It codes for CASHPRTASYGYTF.

V gene TRBV13 combines with J gene TRBJ2-7; TRBD1 aligns across 7 bases. The CDR3 has 14 amino acids. CDR1 PRHDT and CDR2 FYEKMQ come from the germline V gene (reference sequence). With V trimmed by 5 bases and J by 1 base, 5 bases remained unmatched. This CDR3 reads CASSPGQKSYEQYF. The CDR3 coding sequence is TGTGCCAGCAGCCCGGGACAGAAGTCCTACGAGCAGTACTTC.

This clone was counted many times. This sequence joins TRBV6-5 and TRBJ1-5; tentatively, D is TRBD1 (5 bases). CDR3 length: 15 amino acids. Per germline, CDR1 MNHEY and CDR2 SVGAGI. V was shortened by 4 bases and J by 0 bases, with 10 bases between the two germline ends. CDR3 region: CASSFTGHSNQPQHF. CDR3 nucleotide sequence: TGTGCCAGCAGTTTTACAGGCCATAGCAATCAGCCCCAGCATTTT.

The J gene is TRBJ1-1, the V gene TRBV29-1; 7 nucleotides match TRBD1. Germline V gene sequence: CDR1 SQVTM, CDR2 ANQGSEA. Trimming took 7 bases from V and 0 from J; bases not matched to a gene: 5. CDR3 length: 13 amino acids. The chain's CDR3 is CSAGTGVNTEAFF. CDR3 in DNA: TGCAGCGCTGGTACAGGGGTGAACACTGAAGCTTTCTTT.

CDR3 sequence: CASIQGGVGFAEAFF. The CDR3 nucleotides are TGTGCCAGCATCCAGGGGGGCGTTGGATTCGCTGAAGCTTTCTTT. The chain recombines TRBV28 with TRBJ1-1; 7 positions agree with TRBD1. The V gene's germline CDR1 is MDHEN and CDR2 SYDVKM. CDR3 length equals 15 residues. After removal of 7 bases from V and 6 bases from J, the junction contained 14 bases not matched to a gene.

The V gene is TRBV18, the J gene TRBJ1-5, with 10 bases that match TRBD1. The junction had 2 bases not matched to a gene; V was cut back by 4 bases and J by 2 bases. The CDR3 length is 15 residues. Germline loops: CDR1 KGHSH, CDR2 LQKENI. The CDR3 here is CASSRDRGGNQPQHF. In DNA form, the CDR3 reads TGTGCCAGCTCACGGGACAGGGGCGGCAATCAGCCCCAGCATTTT.

The DNA for the CDR3 is TGTGCCAGCAGCTTAGCGCCTGGACAGGGGATGCCTGGGGCCAACGTCCTGACTTTC. It yields the protein CASSLAPGQGMPGANVLTF. The gene calls are TRBV7-2 and TRBJ2-6; 9 bases agree with TRBD1. Germline V gene data show CDR1 as SGHTA and CDR2 as FQGNSA. The CDR3 contains 19 residues. V lost 0 bases, J lost 2 bases, and 8 bases stayed unmatched.

This rearrangement joins TRBV7-9 to TRBJ2-5; TRBD2 might be the D (5 bases). Germline assignment: CDR1 SEHNR and CDR2 FQNEAQ (reference sequence). The V end lost 5 bases, the J end lost 1 base, and 8 bases lay between the germline ends. The CDR3 sequence is 13 residues long. In DNA form, the CDR3 reads TGTGCCAGCAGCGACCGGGGCCAAGAGACCCAGTACTTC. Encoded protein: CASSDRGQETQYF. Filled out from reference TRBV7-9 and TRBJ2-5, the complete variable domain reads DTGVSQNPRHKITKRGQNVTFRCDPISEHNRLYWYRQTLGQGPEFLTYFQNEAQLEKSRLLSDRFSAERPKGSFSTLEIQRTEQGDSAMYLCASSDRGQETQYFGPGTRLLVL.

The rearrangement uses TRBV7-3 and TRBJ1-2; 8 nucleotides agree with TRBD1. CDR3 length: 16 residues. Germline values: CDR1 SGHTA, CDR2 FQGTGA. J lost 3 bases, V lost 5 bases, and 11 bases had no gene match. CDR3 amino acids: CASSSTGGSLDYGYTF. The CDR3 nucleotides read TGTGCCAGCAGCAGCACAGGGGGTTCGTTAGACTATGGCTACACCTTC.

The V call is TRBV2, the J call TRBJ1-6; D ambiguous. V was cut by 4 bases and J by 0 bases, with 7 bases left in between. The CDR3 totals 15 residues. Germline V gene data show CDR1 as SNHLY and CDR2 as FYNNEI. CDR3 protein: CASSGEGSYNSPLHF. For the CDR3, the DNA is TGTGCCAGCAGTGGGGAGGGCTCCTATAATTCACCCCTCCACTTT. Full variable domain (missing parts from reference TRBV2 and TRBJ1-6): EPEVTQTPSHQVTQMGQEVILRCVPISNHLYFYWYRQILGQKVEFLVSFYNNEISEKSEIFDDQFSVERPDGSNFTLKIRSTKLEDSAMYFCASSGEGSYNSPLHFGNGTRLTVT.

The V call is TRBV6-1, the J call TRBJ2-3, with 9 bases fitting TRBD1. The CDR3 loop spans 17 amino acids. The V gene end was trimmed by 4 bases and the J gene end by 4 bases; junction bases not matched to a gene: 12. Germline CDR1 reads MNHNS; CDR2 reads SASEGT. For the CDR3, the DNA is TGTGCCAGCAGTGGCTCCCTGACAGGGGGGTACGCAGATACGCAGTATTTT. Translating it yields CASSGSLTGGYADTQYF.

This chain joins TRBV20-1 and TRBJ1-2; D gene ambiguous. The CDR3 length is 13 residues. Germline lookup yields CDR1 DFQATT and CDR2 SNEGSKA (reference sequence). The germline V and J ends were trimmed by 3 bases and 0 bases, with 8 bases remaining between them. CDR3 in DNA: TGCAGTGCTAGTTCTCCAGCTAACTATGGCTACACCTTC. It specifies CSASSPANYGYTF.

The chain links TRBV2 to TRBJ1-1, with D tentatively TRBD1 (6 bases). This CDR3 spans 11 amino acids. Germline lookup yields CDR1 SNHLY and CDR2 FYNNEI. V lost 5 bases and J lost 8, with 9 bases in between. The CDR3 loop reads CASSSDSEAFF. CDR3 sequence (DNA): TGTGCCAGCAGTTCGGACAGCGAAGCTTTCTTT. Combining the CDR3 with reference TRBV2 and TRBJ1-1 gives the whole variable domain EPEVTQTPSHQVTQMGQEVILRCVPISNHLYFYWYRQILGQKVEFLVSFYNNEISEKSEIFDDQFSVERPDGSNFTLKIRSTKLEDSAMYFCASSSDSEAFFGQGTRLTVV.

This sequence joins TRBV7-6 and TRBJ2-7; weak D call: TRBD2 (5 bases). Trimming stripped 2 bases from V and 0 bases from J, with 11 bases between. The CDR3 contains 15 residues. From germline, CDR1 is SGHVS and CDR2 FNYEAQ. The CDR3 DNA is TGTGCCAGCAGCTTATCCACCGGAGGCTCCTACGAGCAGTACTTC. Translating gives CASSLSTGGSYEQYF.

This clone has just a few counts. J is TRBJ1-6 and V is TRBV5-1; the D is unclear. Deletions cut 0 bases from V and 2 bases from J, with 3 bases between. This CDR3 is built from 14 residues. From germline, CDR1 is SGHRS and CDR2 YFSETQ. CDR3 in amino acids: CASSLEPYNSPLHF. The CDR3 DNA sequence: TGCGCCAGCAGCTTGGAGCCCTATAATTCACCCCTCCACTTT.

The rearrangement joins TRBV6-5 to TRBJ1-4, with TRBD1 matching 7 bases. V lost 6 bases and J lost 0; bases outside the gene matches: 4. The CDR3 is 15 amino acids. CDR1 and CDR2 from the germline V gene are MNHEY and SVGAGI. This chain's CDR3 is CASRRDSTTNEKLFF. Written as DNA, the CDR3 is TGTGCCAGCAGGAGGGACAGTACAACTAATGAAAAACTGTTTTTT.

This chain uses TRBV2 with TRBJ2-5, with 7 bases aligning to TRBD2. Germline V lookup: CDR1 SNHLY, CDR2 FYNNEI. CDR3 length: 13 amino acids. V lost 6 bases to trimming and J lost 5 bases; unmatched junction nucleotides: 6. The CDR3 DNA reads TGTGCCAGCAGGCGGGAGCTTGGGGAGACCCAGTACTTC. Its protein is CASRRELGETQYF.

A few counts support this clone. This chain links TRBV6-2 or TRBV6-3 with TRBJ2-7, with TRBD1 matching 9 bases. Germline V CDR1 and CDR2: MNHEY, SVGEGT. V was clipped by 0 bases and J by 3 bases; unmatched bases: 3. This CDR3 comprises 15 residues. The chain's CDR3 is CASSYSGQGNYEQYF. CDR3 in DNA: TGTGCCAGCAGTTACTCGGGACAGGGCAACTACGAGCAGTACTTC.

CDR3: CASTSGGPRNEQFF. The DNA for the CDR3 is TGTGCCAGCACTTCGGGAGGTCCTCGCAATGAGCAGTTCTTC. The chain couples TRBV28 to TRBJ2-1; 7 bases are shared with TRBD2. V shed 7 bases and J 6 bases; nucleotides not matched to a gene: 9. Per the germline V gene, CDR1 is MDHEN and CDR2 is SYDVKM. The CDR3 covers 14 residues.

This clone was detected once. V gene TRBV5-5 combines with J gene TRBJ2-7; TRBD2 aligns across 11 bases. After removal of 3 bases from V and 6 bases from J, the junction contained 8 bases not matched to a gene. The CDR3 covers 15 residues. Germline V gene sequence: CDR1 SGHKS, CDR2 YYEKEE (reference sequence). CDR3 protein: CASSYTSGSLFEQYF. CDR3 bases: TGTGCCAGCAGCTACACTAGCGGGAGCCTGTTCGAGCAGTACTTC.

The table lists this clone with a count of one. The rearrangement uses TRBV13 and TRBJ2-3; TRBD2 aligns across 8 bases. The CDR3 has 17 amino acids. The germline gives CDR1 PRHDT, CDR2 FYEKMQ (reference sequence). The V gene end was trimmed by 5 bases and the J gene end by 5 bases; junction bases not matched to a gene: 15. The CDR3 region is CASSQDLLGRGGDTQYF. The CDR3 nucleotides are TGTGCCAGCAGCCAAGACCTTCTCGGGAGGGGTGGAGATACGCAGTATTTT.